This T cell receptor (beta chain) was obtained from a study of T-cell reconstitution after alpha-beta-depleted transplantation in children (dated by TCRdb to the mid-2010s). Regarding the complete study: Using TCR repertoire profiling, the study followed T-cell immune reconstitution in a quantitative way in children after TCRalphabeta/CD19-depleted allogeneic hematopoietic cell transplantation.

The cysteine opens and the phenylalanine closes a CDR3 of 10 amino acids. The read is trimmed to its CDR3 DNA, 30 bases read in frame from base 1. The germline V gene (reference sequence) provides CDR1 SGHNT and CDR2 YYREEE. What the authors observed across the whole study: Hyperexpanded clone frequencies declined over subsequent months; after one year, T-cell counts and TCRbeta diversity were mostly attributed to newly produced T cells. The high TCRbeta diversity at day 60 in some patients was ascribed to recipient T cells and intrathymic progenitors that had survived conditioning. The apparently early alphabetaT-cell count recovery about two months after transplant was reportedly dependent on only several hundred rapidly expanded clones derived from non-depleted graft cells.

The treatment or condition label on this specimen signifies: allogeneic hematopoietic cell transplantation with graft depleted of TCRalphabeta T cells and CD19 B cells. The transplant recipients were children given TCRalphabeta/CD19-depleted allogeneic hematopoietic cell grafts. Libraries were constructed by PCR. The data were produced on an Illumina HiSeq 2500. TCR library preparation used molecular barcoding, with unique molecular identifiers applied to normalize quantification of the TCRbeta repertoire. The public reads were reprocessed in TCRdb via fastp at Q25 and MiXCR, keeping in-frame beta chains. Rows merge per CDR3 protein into single entries with the most common DNA and genes. This sample has 2,500 to 3,500 distinct CDR3 sequences in its table, and around 10% of those were observed once. In total, the top ten clones hold more than 60% of the sample. On this clonotype: Its antigen is not yet known. An end of the junction differs from the germline gene, which may be a read error.

This sequence originates from a patient under 10 years old who had a stem cell transplant for inherited bone marrow failure, so the T cells may come from the graft donor. The sequence links TRBV5-4 to TRBJ2-7; the junction holds 7 bases that match TRBD1. The input for sequencing was PBMCs, mostly from graft donor cells, taken 360 days after TCRalphabeta/CD19-depleted stem cell transplant. The CDR3 region has the sequence CASSETGVSF. The DNA sequence is given as TGTGCCAGCAGCGAAACAGGGGTAAGCTTC.